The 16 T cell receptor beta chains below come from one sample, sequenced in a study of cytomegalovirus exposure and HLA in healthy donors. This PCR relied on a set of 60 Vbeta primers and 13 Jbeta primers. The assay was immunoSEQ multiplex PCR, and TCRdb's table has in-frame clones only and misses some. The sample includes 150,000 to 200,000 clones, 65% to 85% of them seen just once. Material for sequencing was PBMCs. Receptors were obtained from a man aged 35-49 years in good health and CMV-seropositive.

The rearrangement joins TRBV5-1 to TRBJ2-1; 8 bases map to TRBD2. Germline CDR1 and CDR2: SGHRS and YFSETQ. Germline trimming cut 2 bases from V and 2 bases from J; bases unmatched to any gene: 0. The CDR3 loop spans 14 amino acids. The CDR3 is CASSFGGAYNEQFF. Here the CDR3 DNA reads TGCGCCAGCAGCTTCGGGGGGGCCTACAATGAGCAGTTCTTC.

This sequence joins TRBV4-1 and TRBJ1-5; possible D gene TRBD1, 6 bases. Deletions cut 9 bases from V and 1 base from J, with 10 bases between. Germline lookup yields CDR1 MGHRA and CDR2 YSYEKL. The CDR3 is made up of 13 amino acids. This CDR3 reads CARPGQSNQPQHF. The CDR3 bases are TGCGCCAGGCCGGGACAAAGCAATCAGCCCCAGCATTTT.

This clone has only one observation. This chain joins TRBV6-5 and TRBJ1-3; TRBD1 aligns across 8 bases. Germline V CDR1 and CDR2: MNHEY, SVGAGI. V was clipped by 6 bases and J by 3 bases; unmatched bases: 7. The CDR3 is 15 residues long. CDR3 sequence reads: CASRKQGALGNTIYF. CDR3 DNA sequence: TGTGCCAGCAGGAAGCAGGGGGCGCTTGGAAACACCATATATTTT.

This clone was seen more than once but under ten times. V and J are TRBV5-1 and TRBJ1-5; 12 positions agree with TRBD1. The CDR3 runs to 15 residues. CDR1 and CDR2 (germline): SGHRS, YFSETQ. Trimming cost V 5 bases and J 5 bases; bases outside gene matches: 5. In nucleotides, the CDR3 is TGCGCCAGCAGTTCCGGGACAGGGGGCCATCAGCCCCAGCATTTT. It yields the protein CASSSGTGGHQPQHF.

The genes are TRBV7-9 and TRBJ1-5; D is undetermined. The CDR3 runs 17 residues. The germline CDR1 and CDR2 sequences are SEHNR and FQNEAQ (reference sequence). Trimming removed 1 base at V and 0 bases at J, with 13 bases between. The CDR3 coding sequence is TGTGCCAGCAGCTTAGGTGGGTGGGCAAATAGCAATCAGCCCCAGCATTTT. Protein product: CASSLGGWANSNQPQHF.

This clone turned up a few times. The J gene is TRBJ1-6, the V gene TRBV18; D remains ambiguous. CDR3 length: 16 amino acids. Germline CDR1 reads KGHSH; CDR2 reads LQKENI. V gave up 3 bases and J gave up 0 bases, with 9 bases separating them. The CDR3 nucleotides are TGTGCCAGCTCACCCAGCGGGAGCTCCTATAATTCACCCCTCCACTTT. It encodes CASSPSGSSYNSPLHF.

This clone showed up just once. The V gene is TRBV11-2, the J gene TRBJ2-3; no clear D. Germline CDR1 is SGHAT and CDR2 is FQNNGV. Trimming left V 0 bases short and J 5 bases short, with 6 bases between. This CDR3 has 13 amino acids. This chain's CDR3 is CASSLDLRDTQYF. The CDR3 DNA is TGTGCCAGCAGCTTAGATCTACGAGATACGCAGTATTTT.

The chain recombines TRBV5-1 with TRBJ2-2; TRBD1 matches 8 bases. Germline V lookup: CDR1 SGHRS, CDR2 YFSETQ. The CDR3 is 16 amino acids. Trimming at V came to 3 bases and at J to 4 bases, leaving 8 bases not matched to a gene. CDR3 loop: CASSSRTGMGTGELFF. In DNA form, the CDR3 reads TGCGCCAGCAGCTCCCGGACAGGGATGGGCACCGGGGAGCTGTTTTTT.

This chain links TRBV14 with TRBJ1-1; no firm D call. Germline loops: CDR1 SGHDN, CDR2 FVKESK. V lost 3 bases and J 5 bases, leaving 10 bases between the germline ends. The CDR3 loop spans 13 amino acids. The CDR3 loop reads CASSQLSGTEAFF. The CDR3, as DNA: TGTGCCAGCAGCCAGCTGAGCGGGACTGAAGCTTTCTTT.

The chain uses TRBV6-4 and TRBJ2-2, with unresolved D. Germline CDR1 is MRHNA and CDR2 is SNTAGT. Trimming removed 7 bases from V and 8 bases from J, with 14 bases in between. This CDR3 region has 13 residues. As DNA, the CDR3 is TGTGCCAGCATCGTTTCTCCTGAGGGGGAGCTGTTTTTT. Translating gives CASIVSPEGELFF.

The CDR3 sequence: CASSVGLGTVYGYTF. For the CDR3, the DNA is TGTGCCAGCAGCGTGGGTCTCGGGACAGTTTACGGCTACACCTTC. The J gene is TRBJ1-2, the V gene TRBV9, with 7 nucleotides matching TRBD1. Germline V gene data show CDR1 as SGDLS and CDR2 as YYNGEE. V shed 2 bases and J 8 bases; nucleotides not matched to a gene: 12. The CDR3 is 15 residues long. Full variable domain (remainder filled in from reference TRBV9 and TRBJ1-2): DSGVTQTPKHLITATGQRVTLRCSPRSGDLSVYWYQQSLDQGLQFLIQYYNGEERAKGNILERFSAQQFPDLHSELNLSSLELGDSALYFCASSVGLGTVYGYTFGSGTRLTVV.

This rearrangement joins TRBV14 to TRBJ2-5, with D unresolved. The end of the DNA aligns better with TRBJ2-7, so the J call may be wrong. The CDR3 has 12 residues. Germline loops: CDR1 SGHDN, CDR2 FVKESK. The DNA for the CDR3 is TGTGCCAGCAGCCATCCCTCCTACGAGCAGTACTTC. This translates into CASSHPSYEQYF.

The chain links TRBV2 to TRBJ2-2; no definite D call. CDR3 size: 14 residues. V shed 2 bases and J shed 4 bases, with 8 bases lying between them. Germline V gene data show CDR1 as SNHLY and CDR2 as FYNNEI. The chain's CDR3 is CASSETDLTGELFF. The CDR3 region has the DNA TGTGCCAGCAGTGAAACAGACCTCACCGGGGAGCTGTTTTTT.

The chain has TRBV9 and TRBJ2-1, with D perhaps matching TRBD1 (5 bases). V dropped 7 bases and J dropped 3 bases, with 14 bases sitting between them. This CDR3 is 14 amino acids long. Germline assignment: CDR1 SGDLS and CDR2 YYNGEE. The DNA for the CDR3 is TGTGCCAGCGCACAGGCCCTCCACTACAATGAGCAGTTCTTC. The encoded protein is CASAQALHYNEQFF. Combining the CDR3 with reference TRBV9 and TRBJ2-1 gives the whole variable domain DSGVTQTPKHLITATGQRVTLRCSPRSGDLSVYWYQQSLDQGLQFLIQYYNGEERAKGNILERFSAQQFPDLHSELNLSSLELGDSALYFCASAQALHYNEQFFGPGTRLTVL.

This CDR3 reads CASSETGGYGYTF. DNA for the CDR3: TGTGCCAGCAGCGAGACAGGGGGGTATGGCTACACCTTC. The chain couples TRBV5-5 to TRBJ1-2, with 9 bases lining up with TRBD1. Germline CDR1 reads SGHKS; CDR2 reads YYEKEE (reference sequence). The V and J ends lost 4 bases and 5 bases, in that order; junction bases with no gene match: 3. The CDR3 spans 13 residues. The whole variable domain, filled in from reference TRBV5-5 and TRBJ1-2, reads DAGVTQSPTHLIKTRGQQVTLRCSPISGHKSVSWYQQVLGQGPQFIFQYYEKEERGRGNFPDRFSARQFPNYSSELNVNALLLGDSALYLCASSETGGYGYTFGSGTRLTVV.

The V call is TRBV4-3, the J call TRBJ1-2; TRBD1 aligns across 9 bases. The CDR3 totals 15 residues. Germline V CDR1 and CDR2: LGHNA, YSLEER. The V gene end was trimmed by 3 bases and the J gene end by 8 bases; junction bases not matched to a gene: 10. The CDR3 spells CASSQTWDREKGYTF. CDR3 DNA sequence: TGCGCCAGCAGCCAGACCTGGGACAGGGAAAAAGGCTACACCTTC.